Listed below are T cell receptor beta chains from one sample, sequenced in a study of cytomegalovirus exposure and HLA in healthy donors. The data were produced by immunoSEQ multiplex PCR, yet TCRdb's version contains in-frame clones alone and is incomplete. The table shows about 75,000 clones, with 84% occurring only once. Sequenced: PBMCs. The receptors derive from a man aged 65-85 years in good health and CMV-seropositive. CDR3s include the opening cysteine and the closing phenylalanine or tryptophan. D genes are given only for firm matches. Not every row has a clone size; where given, it reads once, few, many or a size class.

d_gene,abundance,v_gene,j_gene,CDR3aa,CDR3nt
-,-,TRBV9,TRBJ1-1,CASSPSPDRHTEAFF,TGTGCCAGCAGCCCCAGTCCGGACAGACACACTGAAGCTTTCTTT
TRBD1,-,TRBV7-2,TRBJ1-3,CASSWDRASSGNTIYF,TGTGCCAGCAGCTGGGACAGGGCGAGCTCTGGAAACACCATATATTTT
TRBD1,-,TRBV4-3,TRBJ2-1,CASSRRQGEQFF,TGCGCCAGCAGCCGCAGACAGGGGGAGCAGTTCTTC
-,-,TRBV7-9,TRBJ1-2,CASSLVEEDYGYTF,TGTGCCAGCAGCTTAGTCGAGGAAGACTATGGCTACACCTTC
TRBD1,-,TRBV7-6,TRBJ1-2,CASSLGQGGYGYTF,TGTGCCAGCAGCTTAGGACAGGGAGGCTATGGCTACACCTTC
-,-,TRBV18,TRBJ1-5,CASSPPGGNQPQHF,TGTGCCAGCTCACCTCCGGGTGGCAATCAGCCCCAGCATTTT
TRBD1,-,TRBV5-1,TRBJ2-3,CASSLPTGDSDTQYF,TGCGCCAGCAGCCTCCCGACAGGGGATTCGGATACGCAGTATTTT
-,-,TRBV5-6,TRBJ2-3,CASSPTRSTDTQYF,TGTGCCAGCAGCCCGACTAGAAGCACAGATACGCAGTATTTT
TRBD1,once,TRBV6-1,TRBJ2-7,CASRPGTGLSYEQYF,TGTGCCAGCAGACCCGGGACAGGGCTCTCCTACGAGCAGTACTTC
-,once,TRBV7-9,TRBJ2-3,CASILLGPDTQYF,TGTGCCAGCATCCTCTTGGGGCCAGATACGCAGTATTTT
-,few,TRBV7-9,TRBJ2-7,CASSLVRGQAGHEQYF,TGTGCCAGCAGCTTAGTCCGGGGCCAAGCGGGCCACGAGCAGTACTTC
-,-,TRBV2,TRBJ2-3,CASREGVADTQYF,TGTGCCAGCAGAGAGGGGGTGGCAGATACGCAGTATTTT
-,-,TRBV7-3,TRBJ2-5,CASSQGAGGETQYF,TGTGCCAGCAGCCAAGGGGCAGGGGGGGAGACCCAGTACTTC
-,-,TRBV11-3,TRBJ2-3,CASSSLSADTQYF,TGTGCCAGCAGCTCCTTATCCGCAGATACGCAGTATTTT
TRBD1,-,TRBV5-1,TRBJ2-7,CASSIGGQGFYEQYF,TGCGCCAGCAGCATAGGGGGACAGGGATTCTACGAGCAGTACTTC
-,-,TRBV18,TRBJ1-1,CASSRETEAFF,TGTGCCAGCTCTCGCGAAACTGAAGCTTTCTTT
TRBD2,-,TRBV10-3,TRBJ2-1,CAIRTGTSESQFF,TGTGCCATCAGAACCGGGACTAGCGAGAGTCAGTTCTTC
TRBD1,-,TRBV6-1,TRBJ1-2,CASSEETGAYGYTF,TGTGCCAGCAGTGAAGAGACAGGGGCCTATGGCTACACCTTC
-,-,TRBV18,TRBJ1-1,CASSPGVNREAFF,TGTGCCAGCTCCCCGGGGGTGAATCGGGAAGCTTTCTTT
-,-,TRBV10-1,TRBJ1-1,CASSRADITEAFF,TGCGCCAGCAGTCGGGCGGACATCACTGAAGCTTTCTTT
TRBD1,-,TRBV6-1,TRBJ1-2,CASSPTGGTNYGYTF,TGTGCCAGCAGTCCTACAGGGGGTACTAACTATGGCTACACCTTC
TRBD1,-,TRBV11-2,TRBJ2-1,CASSLGDRGFYNEQFF,TGTGCCAGCAGCTTAGGAGACAGGGGGTTCTACAATGAGCAGTTCTTC
-,-,TRBV19,TRBJ1-1,CASSPGTPKTAFF,TGTGCCAGTAGTCCCGGGACTCCCAAAACGGCTTTCTTT
-,-,TRBV21-1,TRBJ2-3,CASSKAPGDTQYF,TGTGCCAGCAGCAAAGCCCCAGGGGATACGCAGTATTTT
TRBD1,-,TRBV5-4,TRBJ2-6,CASSSGQAISGANVLTF,TGTGCCAGCAGCTCCGGACAGGCGATCTCTGGGGCCAACGTCCTGACTTTC
TRBD2,-,TRBV5-1,TRBJ2-7,CASSIDSGATPYEQYF,TGCGCCAGCAGCATTGATAGCGGGGCTACCCCCTACGAGCAGTACTTC
TRBD2,-,TRBV19,TRBJ2-5,CASSPGRGETQYF,TGTGCCAGTAGTCCGGGGAGGGGAGAGACCCAGTACTTC
-,-,TRBV6-1,TRBJ1-5,CASIWTVDSNQPQHF,TGTGCCAGCATTTGGACAGTTGATAGCAATCAGCCCCAGCATTTT
-,-,TRBV7-2,TRBJ1-6,CASSRGQFYNSPLHF,TGTGCCAGCAGCCGGGGACAATTCTATAATTCACCCCTCCACTTT
-,few,TRBV18,TRBJ2-7,CASSQGDEQYF,TGTGCCAGCTCACAGGGGGACGAGCAGTACTTC
-,-,TRBV7-9,TRBJ2-1,CASSTELEYNEQFF,TGTGCCAGCAGCACCGAACTAGAGTACAATGAGCAGTTCTTC